This T cell receptor (beta chain) was recorded in a study of OX40 agonist ivuxolimab in advanced cancers. As for the study in general: A male proportion of about 80% was recorded, with mean age approximately 64 years and range roughly 20 to 90. Treatment received earlier with anti-PD-1, anti-PD-L1 or anti-CTLA-4 agents was allowed, and 40% had some.

Study-level results: Dose levels from 0.1 to 3.0 mg/kg saw CD4+ and CD8+ blood T cells expand clonally by week 6.

Libraries were prepared by immunoSEQ multiplex PCR; TCRdb keeps only in-frame clonotypes and omits some of them. In the table there are 75,000 to 95,000 clones, around 87% of which are singletons. As for this clone: Its antigen is currently unknown.

A history of autoimmune disease or systemic immunosuppression excluded patients. The clonotype originates from an adult with an advanced solid tumor such as melanoma, head and neck, liver or kidney cancer. Sequences were derived from CD4+ or CD8+ T cells sorted from blood, sampled in a trial of the OX40 agonist ivuxolimab.

The CDR3 protein is CASIIGTDYYEQYF. The DNA for the CDR3 is TGTGCCAGCATTATCGGGACAGATTACTACGAGCAGTACTTC. This chain joins TRBV6-1 and TRBJ2-7, with 7 bases identical to TRBD1. Trimming removed 7 bases from V and 3 bases from J; junction bases left unmatched: 9. CDR1 and CDR2 from the germline V gene are MNHNS and SASEGT. CDR3 length equals 14 residues.